The rows below give T cell receptor beta chains drawn from one sample of a study of blood T cell repertoires in COVID-19. Data came from immunoSEQ multiplex PCR; TCRdb stores just in-frame clones and leaves some out. The sample lists approximately 380,000 clones; around 84% were seen once. The sequenced sample was peripheral blood. The receptors were sampled from a woman aged 18-30 years with acute or convalescent COVID-19. Each CDR3 is given with its conserved first and last residue. The D gene is left open where the match is weak. Some rows mark clone size as missing; the rest say once, few, many or name a class of expanded clone.

TRBV3-1/TRBV3-2	NA	NA	TRBJ2-4	16	TGTGCCAGCAGCCAATTAAGCGACTTAGCCAAAAACATTCAGTACTTC	CASSQLSDLAKNIQYF
TRBV5-1	NA	TRBD2	TRBJ2-5	16	TGCGCCAGCATGGCGGGGGATAAGAAGGGGCAAGAGACCCAGTACTTC	CASMAGDKKGQETQYF
TRBV24-1	once	NA	TRBJ2-2	14	TGTGCCACCAGTGATTTGGGAGGAACCGGGGAGCTGTTTTTT	CATSDLGGTGELFF
TRBV5-1	few	NA	TRBJ1-5	14	TGCGCCAGCAGCTTAGGGGTCGGCGGTCAGCCCCAGCATTTT	CASSLGVGGQPQHF
TRBV10-3	NA	TRBD1	TRBJ1-2	14	TGTGCCATCAGTGAGACAGGGGGAACGGATGGCTACACCTTC	CAISETGGTDGYTF
TRBV21-1	NA	NA	TRBJ2-1	16	TGTGCCAGCAGTCGGGGACTTCCAGAAAACAACAATGAGCAGTTCTTC	CASSRGLPENNNEQFF
TRBV2	NA	TRBD1	TRBJ2-5	13	TGTGCCAGCACCCGACAGGGTACAGAGACCCAGTACTTC	CASTRQGTETQYF
TRBV9	NA	NA	TRBJ1-6	17	TGTGCCAGCAGCGTAGCTACGGGGGGGGCTGTGAATTCACCCCTCCACTTT	CASSVATGGAVNSPLHF
TRBV2	many	NA	TRBJ2-5	14	TGTGCCAGCAGGGAAAGGGGAAAGGGGGAGACCCAGTACTTC	CASRERGKGETQYF
TRBV11-2	NA	NA	TRBJ1-2	14	TGTGCCAGCAGCCAACTTAGGGGTGACTATGGCTACACCTTC	CASSQLRGDYGYTF
TRBV3-1/TRBV3-2	NA	NA	TRBJ1-1	14	TGTGCCAGCAGCCAATTAAATCGGGGAACTGAAGCTTTCTTT	CASSQLNRGTEAFF
TRBV27	once	NA	TRBJ2-1	12	TGTGCCAGCAGTTCAGGAGGGAATGAGCAGTTCTTC	CASSSGGNEQFF
TRBV5-8	NA	NA	TRBJ1-5	15	TGTGCCAGCAGCGTACCGAAAGCGGGCGAACACCCCCAGCATTTT	CASSVPKAGEHPQHF
TRBV21-1	NA	NA	TRBJ2-3	16	TGTGCCAGCAGCAAAGGTGGGAGTAAGCACACAGATACGCAGTATTTT	CASSKGGSKHTDTQYF
TRBV6-1	NA	TRBD1	TRBJ2-7	16	TGTGCCAGCAGTGAAGGGTCAGGGGGATTAACCTACGAGCAGTACTTC	CASSEGSGGLTYEQYF
TRBV27	NA	TRBD1	TRBJ1-5	16	TGTGCCAGCAGTGCATTCGACAGGGGCCGGAATCAGCCCCAGCATTTT	CASSAFDRGRNQPQHF
TRBV19	NA	TRBD1	TRBJ1-1	15	TGTGCCAGTACCCCACAGGGGGCGCGAAACACTGAAGCTTTCTTT	CASTPQGARNTEAFF
TRBV15	once	TRBD1	TRBJ2-7	15	TGTGCCACCAGCAGTAAAGGGACAGGCTCCTACGAGCAGTACTTC	CATSSKGTGSYEQYF
TRBV10-1	NA	TRBD1	TRBJ2-3	16	TGCGCCAGCAGTGAGTCCGGGACAGGGGGCACAGATACGCAGTATTTT	CASSESGTGGTDTQYF
TRBV28	NA	NA	TRBJ2-2	19	TGTGCCAGCAGTTCGACAGGGCCCTCGGCGGGGTGGGTCACCGGGGAGCTGTTTTTT	CASSSTGPSAGWVTGELFF
TRBV28	NA	NA	TRBJ2-7	15	TGTGCCAGCAGCGAACCGGGACTTGGGTACGGGGAGCAGTACTTC	CASSEPGLGYGEQYF
TRBV9	NA	TRBD2	TRBJ2-1	15	TGTGCCAGCAGCGTAGGGGGAGGGCAGACACGTGAGCAGTTCTTC	CASSVGGGQTREQFF
TRBV5-1	NA	NA	TRBJ2-7	14	TGCGCCAGCAGCTTGGATGCGGGGCCCTACGAGCAGTACTTC	CASSLDAGPYEQYF
TRBV7-9	NA	TRBD1	TRBJ1-1	16	TGTGCCAGCAGCTTAGCGCAGGTCTACAGGGGCACTGAAGCTTTCTTT	CASSLAQVYRGTEAFF
TRBV10-2	NA	TRBD2	TRBJ2-7	15	TGCGCCAGCAGAGGACTAGCGGGGGGGCCCTACGAGCAGTACTTC	CASRGLAGGPYEQYF
TRBV6-5	NA	NA	TRBJ2-7	15	TGTGCCAGCAGTTACTCGGAGGAGTACTCCTACGAGCAGTACTTC	CASSYSEEYSYEQYF
TRBV18	NA	TRBD2	TRBJ2-1	18	TGTGCCAGCTCACCACCCCAGGCTAGCGGGGGGCCCTACAATGAGCAGTTCTTC	CASSPPQASGGPYNEQFF
TRBV3-1/TRBV3-2	NA	NA	TRBJ1-1	13	TGTGCCAGCAGCCCTGGAGTGAACACTGAAGCTTTCTTT	CASSPGVNTEAFF
TRBV4-1	NA	NA	TRBJ1-6	17	TGCGCCAGCAGCCAAACAAGAGGAAGCTCCTATAATTCACCCCTCCACTTT	CASSQTRGSSYNSPLHF
TRBV29-1	NA	NA	TRBJ2-7	13	TGCAGCGTTGAACTAACCCGGTCCTACGAGCAGTACTTC	CSVELTRSYEQYF
TRBV28	NA	TRBD1	TRBJ2-5	16	TGTGCCAGCAGTCCGTCGCCGGGACAGGGTGGAGAGACCCAGTACTTC	CASSPSPGQGGETQYF
TRBV28	once	NA	TRBJ1-2	14	TGTGCCAGCAGTTTATCGGGTTCTAACTATGGCTACACCTTC	CASSLSGSNYGYTF
TRBV5-1	few	TRBD1	TRBJ1-1	14	TGCGCCAGCAGCTTGGTCCCCTCTACAGGGGACATAGGCTTT	CASSLVPSTGDIGF
TRBV5-1	once	NA	TRBJ1-2	14	TGCGCCAGCAGCTTGGAACGGGGGGCCTATGGCTACACCTTC	CASSLERGAYGYTF
TRBV27	NA	NA	TRBJ1-1	13	TGTGCCAGCAGTGCCAGGGGAATCACTGAAGCTTTCTTT	CASSARGITEAFF
TRBV11-2	many	NA	TRBJ1-1	14	TGTGCCAGCAGCCCCTCGACAGGGAACACTGAAGCTTTCTTT	CASSPSTGNTEAFF
TRBV28	NA	NA	TRBJ2-7	12	TGTGCCAGCAGTTTACAGTCCTACGAGCAGTACTTC	CASSLQSYEQYF
TRBV30	NA	TRBD2	TRBJ2-1	14	TGTGCCTGGAGGACTAGCGGGGGGGACAATGAGCAGTTCTTC	CAWRTSGGDNEQFF
TRBV21-1	NA	NA	TRBJ1-1	15	TGTGCCAGCAGCAAAGAAGTCACAATGAACACTGAAGCTTTCTTT	CASSKEVTMNTEAFF
TRBV27	NA	NA	TRBJ1-1	13	TGTGCCAGCAGTTTGAACGGGGTCACTGAAGCTTTCTTT	CASSLNGVTEAFF
TRBV30	NA	NA	TRBJ1-2	10	TGTGCCTGGAGGGCTTGGGGCTACACCTTC	CAWRAWGYTF
TRBV12-5	NA	NA	TRBJ2-3	16	TGTGCTAGTGGTCCCCCAGGGATCGGCATCACAGATACGCAGTATTTT	CASGPPGIGITDTQYF
TRBV24-1	NA	TRBD1	TRBJ2-7	14	TGTGCCTCCGGGACAGCCCAGCCCCCTTACGAGCAGTACTTC	CASGTAQPPYEQYF
TRBV7-3	NA	TRBD1	TRBJ2-3	14	TGTGCCAGCAGCTCAACGGGACAGGGAGATACGCAGTATTTT	CASSSTGQGDTQYF
TRBV30	NA	NA	TRBJ1-6	14	TGTGCCTGGAGTACAGGGAAATATAATTCACCCCTCCACTTT	CAWSTGKYNSPLHF
TRBV3-1/TRBV3-2	NA	NA	TRBJ1-2	14	TGTGCCAGCAGCCAAGATTATAGAGGCGGAAGGAACACCTTC	CASSQDYRGGRNTF
TRBV24-1	once	TRBD1	TRBJ1-1	15	TGTGCCACCAGATCCGGGACAGGGGGAAGAACTGAAGCTTTCTTT	CATRSGTGGRTEAFF
TRBV2	NA	TRBD1	TRBJ2-2	17	TGTGCCAGCAGTTACGACAGGGGTCTAGGTTACACCGGGGAGCTGTTTTTT	CASSYDRGLGYTGELFF
TRBV19	NA	NA	TRBJ2-7	13	TGTGCCAGTAGTATTACTCGCGGCTACGAGCAGTACTTC	CASSITRGYEQYF
TRBV4-1	NA	NA	TRBJ1-4	16	TGCGCCAGCAGCCCCAGATTCGCCCCAACTAATGAAAAACTGTTTTTT	CASSPRFAPTNEKLFF
TRBV5-1	NA	TRBD1	TRBJ1-2	15	TGCGCCAAACCCAATGCCGGGACAGGGATTTATGGCTACACCTTC	CAKPNAGTGIYGYTF
TRBV5-4	many	TRBD2	TRBJ2-3	17	TGTGCCAGCAGCCAAAGGTCCTCGGGGGGGCCGGGCGATACGCAGTATTTT	CASSQRSSGGPGDTQYF